A selection of T cell receptor beta chains follows, all from one sample in a study of blood T cell repertoires in COVID-19. Only in-frame clones appear in the TCRdb table, and some are missing; sequencing was by immunoSEQ multiplex PCR. This sample carries about 55,000 clones, approximately 85% of them seen once, and the ten largest clones take roughly 15%. The sequencing sample was made of peripheral blood. The receptors were gathered from a human donor in a cohort sampled during active COVID-19. Both conserved end residues are part of each CDR3. The D gene is left open where the match is weak. Only some rows state a clone size, as once, few, many or a class for expanded clones.

v_call: TRBV19; clone_size: once; j_call: TRBJ1-5; d_call: -; cdr3_aa: CASSLGAFGAQPQHF; cdr3_nt: TGTGCCAGTAGCCTGGGGGCTTTCGGAGCTCAGCCCCAGCATTTT
v_call: TRBV7-2; clone_size: few; j_call: TRBJ1-2; d_call: TRBD1; cdr3_aa: CASSLAQGGDSGYTF; cdr3_nt: TGTGCCAGCAGCTTAGCGCAGGGGGGCGATTCTGGCTACACCTTC
v_call: TRBV13; clone_size: -; j_call: TRBJ2-7; d_call: TRBD1; cdr3_aa: CASSSQFRDRAYEQYF; cdr3_nt: TGTGCCAGCAGCTCACAATTCCGGGACAGGGCCTACGAGCAGTACTTC
v_call: TRBV6-5; clone_size: -; j_call: TRBJ1-6; d_call: -; cdr3_aa: CASSDHNNSPLHF; cdr3_nt: TGTGCCAGCAGCGATCACAATAATTCACCCCTCCACTTT
v_call: TRBV3-1/TRBV3-2; clone_size: -; j_call: TRBJ1-6; d_call: -; cdr3_aa: CASSQGGSGGDSPLHF; cdr3_nt: TGTGCCAGCAGCCAAGGAGGGTCTGGGGGGGATTCACCCCTCCACTTT
v_call: TRBV28; clone_size: once; j_call: TRBJ2-2; d_call: TRBD2; cdr3_aa: CASTPLAGVYTGELFF; cdr3_nt: TGTGCCAGCACCCCCCTAGCGGGGGTCTACACCGGGGAGCTGTTTTTT
v_call: TRBV30; clone_size: -; j_call: TRBJ1-3; d_call: -; cdr3_aa: CAWSTGNRGNTIYF; cdr3_nt: TGTGCCTGGAGTACAGGGAATCGGGGAAACACCATATATTTT
v_call: TRBV5-1; clone_size: few; j_call: TRBJ2-3; d_call: TRBD2; cdr3_aa: CASIRTSGSTDTQYF; cdr3_nt: TGCGCCAGCATTCGGACTAGCGGGAGCACAGATACGCAGTATTTT
v_call: TRBV18; clone_size: -; j_call: TRBJ2-6; d_call: TRBD1; cdr3_aa: CASSRGQGLGANVLTF; cdr3_nt: TGTGCCAGCTCACGCGGACAGGGTCTGGGGGCCAACGTCCTGACTTTC
v_call: TRBV5-1; clone_size: -; j_call: TRBJ2-7; d_call: -; cdr3_aa: CASSFRASYEQYF; cdr3_nt: TGCGCCAGCAGCTTTAGAGCTTCCTACGAGCAGTACTTC
v_call: TRBV18; clone_size: -; j_call: TRBJ1-5; d_call: TRBD1; cdr3_aa: CASSKRGPSNQPQHF; cdr3_nt: TGTGCCAGCTCTAAAAGGGGGCCGAGCAATCAGCCCCAGCATTTT
v_call: TRBV6-1; clone_size: -; j_call: TRBJ1-5; d_call: -; cdr3_aa: CASSWRETDQPQHF; cdr3_nt: TGTGCCAGCAGTTGGAGGGAAACGGACCAGCCCCAGCATTTT
v_call: TRBV7-9; clone_size: -; j_call: TRBJ1-1; d_call: -; cdr3_aa: CASSYDSTEAFF; cdr3_nt: TGTGCCAGCAGCTACGACAGTACTGAAGCTTTCTTT
v_call: TRBV5-1; clone_size: -; j_call: TRBJ2-2; d_call: TRBD2; cdr3_aa: CASSLTSGGYTGELFF; cdr3_nt: TGCGCCAGCAGCCTAACTAGCGGGGGTTACACCGGGGAGCTGTTTTTT
v_call: TRBV6-2/TRBV6-3; clone_size: -; j_call: TRBJ1-5; d_call: TRBD1; cdr3_aa: CASSTTGGAGQPQHF; cdr3_nt: TGTGCCAGCAGTACCACAGGGGGCGCCGGTCAGCCCCAGCATTTT
v_call: TRBV7-8; clone_size: -; j_call: TRBJ1-5; d_call: -; cdr3_aa: CASSSERLSGPQHF; cdr3_nt: TGTGCCAGCAGTTCGGAGAGGCTCAGTGGTCCCCAGCATTTT
v_call: TRBV12-3/TRBV12-4; clone_size: -; j_call: TRBJ2-3; d_call: TRBD1; cdr3_aa: CLATGGGVDTQYF; cdr3_nt: TGTCTCGCTACAGGGGGCGGGGTAGATACGCAGTATTTT
v_call: TRBV6-5; clone_size: once; j_call: TRBJ2-7; d_call: TRBD2; cdr3_aa: CASTGASSGKNEQYF; cdr3_nt: TGTGCCAGCACCGGGGCGTCTAGCGGGAAGAACGAGCAGTACTTC
v_call: TRBV18; clone_size: once; j_call: TRBJ2-7; d_call: TRBD1; cdr3_aa: CASSRLRGGTGNEQYF; cdr3_nt: TGTGCCAGCTCACGACTCCGAGGGGGGACAGGGAACGAGCAGTACTTC
v_call: TRBV5-1; clone_size: once; j_call: TRBJ1-4; d_call: -; cdr3_aa: CASSLVSEKEKLFF; cdr3_nt: TGCGCCAGCAGCTTGGTTTCGGAGAAGGAAAAACTGTTTTTT
v_call: TRBV7-2; clone_size: -; j_call: TRBJ2-1; d_call: -; cdr3_aa: CASSLFVSNEQFF; cdr3_nt: TGTGCCAGCAGCTTATTTGTCTCCAATGAGCAGTTCTTC
v_call: TRBV9; clone_size: -; j_call: TRBJ1-6; d_call: -; cdr3_aa: CASSVGGGLIDNSPLHF; cdr3_nt: TGTGCCAGCAGCGTAGGCGGGGGGCTTATCGATAATTCACCCCTCCACTTT
v_call: TRBV12-5; clone_size: once; j_call: TRBJ1-3; d_call: TRBD1; cdr3_aa: CASGFRGQGTYGNTIYF; cdr3_nt: TGTGCTAGTGGTTTCAGGGGACAGGGAACGTACGGAAACACCATATATTTT
v_call: TRBV25-1; clone_size: -; j_call: TRBJ2-5; d_call: -; cdr3_aa: CASSGGGRETQYF; cdr3_nt: TGTGCCAGCAGTGGAGGAGGGAGGGAGACCCAGTACTTC
v_call: TRBV27; clone_size: -; j_call: TRBJ2-7; d_call: -; cdr3_aa: CASSIDKTYEQYF; cdr3_nt: TGTGCCAGCAGCATTGACAAGACCTACGAGCAGTACTTC
v_call: TRBV11-2; clone_size: -; j_call: TRBJ2-3; d_call: -; cdr3_aa: CASSLETGQRTQYF; cdr3_nt: TGTGCCAGCAGCTTAGAGACCGGACAGCGTACGCAGTATTTT
v_call: TRBV28; clone_size: -; j_call: TRBJ1-1; d_call: -; cdr3_aa: CASRAGFGRTEAFF; cdr3_nt: TGTGCCAGCAGGGCAGGGTTTGGGAGGACTGAAGCTTTCTTT
v_call: TRBV10-2; clone_size: -; j_call: TRBJ2-6; d_call: TRBD2; cdr3_aa: CASGRIAGGLGANVLTF; cdr3_nt: TGCGCCAGCGGTAGAATAGCGGGAGGGCTCGGGGCCAACGTCCTGACTTTC
v_call: TRBV6-5; clone_size: -; j_call: TRBJ1-1; d_call: -; cdr3_aa: CASSYSRRMNTEAFF; cdr3_nt: TGTGCCAGCAGTTACTCCCGGAGGATGAACACTGAAGCTTTCTTT
v_call: TRBV7-2; clone_size: few; j_call: TRBJ1-1; d_call: -; cdr3_aa: CASSYHRGNTEAFF; cdr3_nt: TGTGCCAGCAGCTACCACCGGGGGAACACTGAAGCTTTCTTT
v_call: TRBV18; clone_size: -; j_call: TRBJ1-1; d_call: TRBD1; cdr3_aa: CASSTGENTEAFF; cdr3_nt: TGTGCCAGCTCTACAGGGGAGAACACTGAAGCTTTCTTT
v_call: TRBV11-2; clone_size: -; j_call: TRBJ2-3; d_call: TRBD2; cdr3_aa: CASSPWTSSDTQYF; cdr3_nt: TGTGCCAGCAGCCCATGGACTAGCAGCGATACGCAGTATTTT
v_call: TRBV9; clone_size: -; j_call: TRBJ2-5; d_call: -; cdr3_aa: CASSVGGTGVQETQYF; cdr3_nt: TGTGCCAGCAGCGTGGGTGGTACGGGGGTGCAAGAGACCCAGTACTTC
v_call: TRBV29-1; clone_size: -; j_call: TRBJ2-1; d_call: TRBD2; cdr3_aa: CSVEEGLARDEQFF; cdr3_nt: TGCAGCGTTGAAGAGGGACTAGCGAGGGATGAGCAGTTCTTC
v_call: TRBV18; clone_size: once; j_call: TRBJ2-3; d_call: TRBD2; cdr3_aa: CASSPPSGGGSDTQYF; cdr3_nt: TGTGCCAGCTCACCACCGTCGGGAGGTGGTTCAGATACGCAGTATTTT
v_call: TRBV19; clone_size: -; j_call: TRBJ1-2; d_call: -; cdr3_aa: CASSIYSGSIANYGYTF; cdr3_nt: TGTGCCAGTAGTATCTACTCAGGGTCGATAGCTAACTATGGCTACACCTTC
v_call: TRBV5-1; clone_size: -; j_call: TRBJ2-7; d_call: -; cdr3_aa: CASSADTYEQYF; cdr3_nt: TGCGCCAGCAGCGCGGACACCTACGAGCAGTACTTC
v_call: TRBV15; clone_size: -; j_call: TRBJ2-5; d_call: TRBD2; cdr3_aa: CATWSGTQETQYF; cdr3_nt: TGTGCCACCTGGAGCGGGACTCAAGAGACCCAGTACTTC
v_call: TRBV19; clone_size: once; j_call: TRBJ2-5; d_call: TRBD1; cdr3_aa: CASQTGGKGTQYF; cdr3_nt: TGTGCCAGCCAAACAGGGGGGAAGGGGACCCAGTACTTC
v_call: TRBV11-2; clone_size: -; j_call: TRBJ2-2; d_call: -; cdr3_aa: CASSLISGDGELFF; cdr3_nt: TGTGCCAGCAGCTTAATATCGGGGGATGGGGAGCTGTTTTTT
v_call: TRBV4-2; clone_size: -; j_call: TRBJ2-1; d_call: TRBD1; cdr3_aa: CASSQDRQGLPFF; cdr3_nt: TGTGCCAGCAGCCAAGATCGACAGGGGCTACCGTTCTTC
v_call: TRBV5-6; clone_size: -; j_call: TRBJ1-2; d_call: -; cdr3_aa: CASTPGGRFNYGYTF; cdr3_nt: TGTGCCAGCACCCCCGGCGGGCGATTCAACTATGGCTACACCTTC
v_call: TRBV7-2; clone_size: -; j_call: TRBJ1-6; d_call: TRBD1; cdr3_aa: CASSPRTGPSSPLHF; cdr3_nt: TGTGCCAGCAGCCCTAGGACAGGACCGAGTTCACCCCTCCACTTT
v_call: TRBV19; clone_size: -; j_call: TRBJ1-5; d_call: TRBD1; cdr3_aa: CASSSPKENRGSWRPQHF; cdr3_nt: TGTGCCAGTAGTAGTCCTAAGGAGAACAGGGGCTCTTGGCGGCCCCAGCATTTT
v_call: TRBV7-8; clone_size: -; j_call: TRBJ2-7; d_call: TRBD1; cdr3_aa: CASSAPDRGSPSEQYF; cdr3_nt: TGTGCCAGCAGCGCCCCCGACAGGGGGTCTCCCTCCGAGCAGTACTTC
v_call: TRBV18; clone_size: -; j_call: TRBJ2-1; d_call: -; cdr3_aa: CASSGTSEGRNEQFF; cdr3_nt: TGTGCCAGCTCAGGGACTTCAGAAGGACGGAATGAGCAGTTCTTC